Shown below are 16 T cell receptor beta chains from a single sample sequenced in a study of T cell responses to AZD1222 COVID-19 vaccine. Clones were sequenced by immunoSEQ multiplex PCR, and TCRdb holds only the in-frame ones, with some missing. Of about 89,000 clones in the sample, more than 75% were seen once. Source: peripheral blood, taken on day 0 of MenACWY control vaccination. The receptors here all came from an adult in good health.

V is TRBV5-1 and J is TRBJ2-5; 7 positions match TRBD2. Trimming removed 0 bases from V and 2 bases from J; junction bases left unmatched: 4. The germline V gene has CDR1 SGHRS and CDR2 YFSETQ. CDR3 size: 15 residues. CDR3 in DNA: TGCGCCAGCAGCTTGGCGTCTAGCGGACAAGAGACCCAGTACTTC. It yields the protein CASSLASSGQETQYF.

This clone was picked up a small number of times. The chain uses TRBV6-5 and TRBJ2-2, with 7 bases fitting TRBD1. Trimming at V came to 8 bases and at J to 0 bases, leaving 3 bases not matched to a gene. This CDR3 contains 14 residues. Germline loops: CDR1 MNHEY, CDR2 SVGAGI. In DNA, the CDR3 is TGTGCCAGCGATACAGGGGCGAACACCGGGGAGCTGTTTTTT. Its translation is CASDTGANTGELFF.

J is TRBJ1-2 and V is TRBV19; D is unclear. CDR3 length: 18 residues. Germline values: CDR1 LNHDA, CDR2 SQIVND (reference sequence). The V and J ends lost 6 bases and 2 bases respectively, with 25 bases between them. CDR3 protein: CASSYPSIYRGRNYGYTF. The CDR3 region has the DNA TGTGCCAGTAGCTATCCATCCATATATCGGGGAAGAAACTATGGCTACACCTTC.

This sequence joins TRBV28 and TRBJ2-7; D might be TRBD1 (8 bases). The CDR3 extends over 12 amino acids. Germline values: CDR1 MDHEN, CDR2 SYDVKM. Trimming cost V 3 bases and J 12 bases, with 15 bases left between them. CDR3 coding DNA: TGTGCCAGCAGTTTGGTACAGGGGGGGGTGTACTTC. The encoded protein is CASSLVQGGVYF.

The rearrangement uses TRBV10-2 and TRBJ2-2; 12 nucleotides align to TRBD1. Unmatched junction bases numbered 10, after V lost 8 bases and J lost 3 bases. CDR3 length: 17 amino acids. CDR1 is WSHSY and CDR2 is SAAADI in the germline V gene. The DNA for the CDR3 is TGCGCCAGCCGTGGGACAGGGGGCTCACTTGACACCGGGGAGCTGTTTTTT. It yields the protein CASRGTGGSLDTGELFF.

The chain recombines TRBV5-6 with TRBJ1-1; no clear D. Germline V gives CDR1 SGHDT, CDR2 YYEEEE. There are 13 residues in the CDR3. Between the trimmed V and J ends, which lost 1 base and 3 bases, there was a span of 7 bases. CDR3 in amino acids: CASSLLEDTEAFF. The CDR3 DNA sequence: TGTGCCAGCAGCTTGTTGGAGGACACTGAAGCTTTCTTT.

This chain connects TRBV13 to TRBJ2-7; 12 positions agree with TRBD1. The V segment lost 3 bases and the J segment 7 bases; nucleotides outside the gene matches: 7. Germline CDR1 and CDR2: PRHDT and FYEKMQ (reference sequence). The CDR3 extends over 15 amino acids. CDR3 in amino acids: CASSFEGQGAKEQYF. DNA for the CDR3: TGTGCCAGCAGCTTCGAGGGACAGGGGGCGAAAGAGCAGTACTTC.

For this clone: The sample has other DNA sequences that encode this CDR3 too. V usage is TRBV5-1 and J usage is TRBJ2-2, with a tentative D call TRBD1 (6 bases). CDR1 is SGHRS, CDR2 YFSETQ, per germline. V gave up 5 bases and J gave up 2 bases, with 10 bases separating them. The CDR3 has 14 residues. Here the CDR3 DNA reads TGCGCCAGCAGGCTACAGGGAAACACCGGGGAGCTGTTTTTT. Amino acid sequence: CASRLQGNTGELFF.

The CDR3 coding sequence is TGTGCCAGCAGCAACAGGGGGCTCCCTAGCACAGATACGCAGTATTTT. Its translation is CASSNRGLPSTDTQYF. The genes are TRBV7-2 and TRBJ2-3; 9 positions agree with TRBD1. This CDR3 has 16 amino acids. Germline V gives CDR1 SGHTA, CDR2 FQGNSA. V was clipped by 5 bases and J by 0 bases; unmatched bases: 6.

The chain combines TRBV3-1 (or the pseudogene TRBV3-2) with TRBJ1-1, with a tentative D call TRBD1 (5 bases). V lost 1 base and J 10 bases, leaving 7 bases between the germline ends. The CDR3 loop spans 11 amino acids. Per germline, CDR1 LGHDT and CDR2 YNNKEL (reference sequence). The CDR3 nucleotides are TGTGCCAGCAGCCAAGGGGACCGAGCTTTCTTT. Its protein is CASSQGDRAFF.

The chain employs TRBV11-3 and TRBJ2-1; D is undetermined. There are 14 residues in the CDR3. Between the trimmed V and J ends, which lost 0 bases and 8 bases, there was a span of 11 bases. CDR1 is SGHNT and CDR2 is YENEEA in the germline V gene. CDR3 in amino acids: CASSLDRRSDEQFF. The CDR3 DNA reads TGTGCCAGCAGCTTAGATCGTAGGAGCGATGAGCAGTTCTTC.

The gene calls are TRBV28 and TRBJ2-3; 8 bases align to TRBD2. The CDR3 spans 13 residues. CDR1 is MDHEN, CDR2 SYDVKM, per germline. J was trimmed by 6 bases and V by 3 bases; bases with no gene match: 2. The CDR3 protein is CASSLLAGDTQYF. The CDR3 DNA reads as TGTGCCAGCAGTTTGCTAGCGGGTGATACGCAGTATTTT.

The V call is TRBV19, the J call TRBJ2-7; D remains ambiguous. The length of the CDR3 is 14 residues. Trimming took off 7 bases at V and 6 bases at J, with 19 bases between the two ends. Germline V gene data show CDR1 as LNHDA and CDR2 as SQIVND (reference sequence). In DNA, the CDR3 is TGTGCCAGTACCGCGGCGCTCGGACGACCCGAGCAGTACTTC. Amino acids: CASTAALGRPEQYF.

This rearrangement joins TRBV27 to TRBJ2-1; TRBD1 might be the D (7 bases). Per germline, CDR1 MNHEY and CDR2 SMNVEV (reference sequence). V was cut by 6 bases and J by 4 bases, with 16 bases left in between. This CDR3 is 15 amino acids long. The CDR3 loop reads CASRGGTASYNEQFF. Here the CDR3 DNA reads TGTGCCAGCAGAGGCGGGACAGCATCTTACAATGAGCAGTTCTTC.

The CDR3, as DNA: TGCGCCAGCAGCCCCGGACCGGTCTTGTACGAGCAGTACTTC. Translation gives CASSPGPVLYEQYF. This chain joins TRBV4-1 and TRBJ2-7; D remains ambiguous. The CDR3 extends over 14 amino acids. V gave up 4 bases and J gave up 4 bases, with 14 bases separating them. Germline CDR1 and CDR2: MGHRA and YSYEKL.

A few counts support this clone. The chain is built from TRBV19 and TRBJ2-7, with D unclear. The CDR3 runs 15 residues. Germline V gene lookup returns CDR1 LNHDA and CDR2 SQIVND (reference sequence). The germline V and J ends were trimmed by 6 bases and 3 bases, with 18 bases remaining between them. This CDR3 is CASSDPFGRYYEQYF. CDR3 sequence (DNA): TGTGCCAGTAGCGATCCCTTTGGACGGTACTACGAGCAGTACTTC.